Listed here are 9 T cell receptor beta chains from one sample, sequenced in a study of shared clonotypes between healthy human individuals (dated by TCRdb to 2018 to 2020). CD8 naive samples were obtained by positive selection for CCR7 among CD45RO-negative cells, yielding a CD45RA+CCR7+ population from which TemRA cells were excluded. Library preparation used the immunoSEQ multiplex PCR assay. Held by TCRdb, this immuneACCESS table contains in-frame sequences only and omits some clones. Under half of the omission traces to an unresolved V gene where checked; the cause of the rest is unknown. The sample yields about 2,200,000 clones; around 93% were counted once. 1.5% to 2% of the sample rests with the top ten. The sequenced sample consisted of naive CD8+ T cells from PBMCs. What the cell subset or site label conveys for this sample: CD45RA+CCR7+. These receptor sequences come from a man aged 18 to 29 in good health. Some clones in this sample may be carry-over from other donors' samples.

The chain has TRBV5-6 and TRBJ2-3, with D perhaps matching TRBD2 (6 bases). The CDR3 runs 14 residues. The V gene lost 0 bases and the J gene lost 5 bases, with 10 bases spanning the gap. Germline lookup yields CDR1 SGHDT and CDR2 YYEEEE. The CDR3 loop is CASSLGLAKDTQYF. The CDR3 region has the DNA TGTGCCAGCAGCTTGGGGCTAGCGAAAGATACGCAGTATTTT.

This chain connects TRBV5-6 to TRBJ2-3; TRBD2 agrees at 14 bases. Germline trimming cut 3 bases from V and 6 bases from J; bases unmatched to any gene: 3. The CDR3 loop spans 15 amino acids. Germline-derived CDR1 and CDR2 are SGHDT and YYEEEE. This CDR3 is CASSWGLAGADTQYF. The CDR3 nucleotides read TGTGCCAGCAGCTGGGGACTAGCGGGGGCGGATACGCAGTATTTT.

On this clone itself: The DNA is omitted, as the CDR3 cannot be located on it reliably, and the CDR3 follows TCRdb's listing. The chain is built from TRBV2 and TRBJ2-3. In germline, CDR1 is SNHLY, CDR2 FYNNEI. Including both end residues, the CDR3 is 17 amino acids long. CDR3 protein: CASSSSASSPSTDTQYF.

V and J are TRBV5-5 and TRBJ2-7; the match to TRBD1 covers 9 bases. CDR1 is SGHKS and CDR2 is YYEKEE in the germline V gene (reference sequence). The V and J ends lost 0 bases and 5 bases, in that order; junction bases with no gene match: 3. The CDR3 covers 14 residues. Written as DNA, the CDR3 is TGTGCCAGCAGCTTGGCTGGACAGGGGAACGAGCAGTACTTC. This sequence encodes CASSLAGQGNEQYF. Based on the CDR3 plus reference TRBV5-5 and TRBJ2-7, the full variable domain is DAGVTQSPTHLIKTRGQQVTLRCSPISGHKSVSWYQQVLGQGPQFIFQYYEKEERGRGNFPDRFSARQFPNYSSELNVNALLLGDSALYLCASSLAGQGNEQYFGPGTRLTVT.

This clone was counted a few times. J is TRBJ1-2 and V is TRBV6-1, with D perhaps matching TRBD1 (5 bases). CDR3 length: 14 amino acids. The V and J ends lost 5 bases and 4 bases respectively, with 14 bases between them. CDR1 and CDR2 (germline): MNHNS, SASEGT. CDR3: CASSIPDTSYGYTF. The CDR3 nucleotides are TGTGCCAGCAGTATTCCGGACACCTCCTATGGCTACACCTTC.

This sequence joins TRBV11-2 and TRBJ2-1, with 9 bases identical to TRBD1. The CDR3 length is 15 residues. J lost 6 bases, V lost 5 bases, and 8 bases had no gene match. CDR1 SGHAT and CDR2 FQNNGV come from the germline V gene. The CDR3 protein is CASSGQGTLGNEQFF. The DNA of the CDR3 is TGTGCCAGCAGCGGACAGGGGACGTTGGGCAATGAGCAGTTCTTC.

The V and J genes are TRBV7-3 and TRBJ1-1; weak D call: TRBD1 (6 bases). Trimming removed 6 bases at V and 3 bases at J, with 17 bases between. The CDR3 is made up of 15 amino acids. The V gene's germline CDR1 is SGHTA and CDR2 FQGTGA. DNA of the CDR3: TGTGCCAGCAGTCATTCAGGGGACGGAGACACTGAAGCTTTCTTT. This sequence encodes CASSHSGDGDTEAFF.

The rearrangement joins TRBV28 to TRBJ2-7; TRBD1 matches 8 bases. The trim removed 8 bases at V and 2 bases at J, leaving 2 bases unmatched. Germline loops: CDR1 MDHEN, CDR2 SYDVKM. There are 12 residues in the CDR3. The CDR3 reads CASRTGTYEQYF. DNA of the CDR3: TGTGCCAGCCGGACAGGGACCTACGAGCAGTACTTC.

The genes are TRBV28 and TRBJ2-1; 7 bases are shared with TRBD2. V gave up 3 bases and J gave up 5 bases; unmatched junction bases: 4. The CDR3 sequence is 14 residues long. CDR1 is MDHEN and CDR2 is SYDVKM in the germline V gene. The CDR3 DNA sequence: TGTGCCAGCAGTTTCATGGGGGGGAACAATGAGCAGTTCTTC. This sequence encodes CASSFMGGNNEQFF. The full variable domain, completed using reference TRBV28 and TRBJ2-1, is DVKVTQSSRYLVKRTGEKVFLECVQDMDHENMFWYRQDPGLGLRLIYFSYDVKMKEKGDIPEGYSVSREKKERFSLILESASTNQTSMYLCASSFMGGNNEQFFGPGTRLTVL.